Sequencing of this TCR beta chain was carried out in a study of blood T cell repertoires in COVID-19. Clones were sequenced by immunoSEQ multiplex PCR, and TCRdb holds only the in-frame ones, with some missing. The table lists 100,000 to 150,000 clones, around 90% of them singletons, with roughly 2.1% in the top ten. The source material was peripheral blood. The receptor was derived from a man aged 45 to 65 with COVID-19, enrolled during active disease.

CDR3 region: CAWSVRGETQYF. The CDR3 nucleotides read TGTGCCTGGAGTGTAAGGGGGGAGACCCAGTACTTC. This chain connects TRBV30 to TRBJ2-5, with D possibly TRBD1 on 6 matching bases. Germline CDR1 reads GTSNPN; CDR2 reads SVGIG (reference sequence). The ends were cut back, 0 bases at V and 5 bases at J, with 7 bases in the middle. The CDR3 consists of 12 residues.